This TCR beta chain is drawn from a study of blood T cell repertoires in COVID-19. At the level of the study: COVID-19 samples, acute and convalescent, were from the United States, Italy and Spain. Sample material is recorded as cDNA or gDNA derived from T cells, B-cell-depleted T cells, or PBMCs.

The table lists this clone with a count of one. Per the original methods: Counts of nucleated cells, estimated from reference gene primer amplification, were obtained. The repertoire was sequenced with immunoSEQ multiplex PCR; TCRdb's copy has only in-frame clones and lacks some. Clone size and V and J calls were adopted from that table, with D and trimming inferred from the DNA. Counted here are 150,000 to 200,000 clones, approximately 83% occurring once; the ten biggest clones make up about 2.6%. CDR1 is SGHNT and CDR2 is YYREEE in the germline V gene (reference sequence). The J segment lost 3 bases and the V segment lost 4 bases, leaving 5 bases of the junction unmatched. This CDR3 region has 16 residues.

The TCR originated in a human donor with acute or convalescent COVID-19. The donor label of this sample is uncertain. Specimen: peripheral blood. J is TRBJ2-3 and V is TRBV5-4; TRBD2 agrees at 13 bases. CDR3 residues: CASSPATSGGTDTQYF. The CDR3 DNA reads TGTGCCAGCAGCCCGGCGACTAGCGGGGGGACAGATACGCAGTATTTT.